This is a list of T cell receptor beta chains from one sample in a study of graft-versus-host responses after intestinal transplantation. Sequencing was performed with immunoSEQ multiplex PCR; in TCRdb, only in-frame clones are kept and a portion is missing. The sample includes some 10,000 clones, around four fifths of them seen just once. The sequencing used ileum tissue, collected roughly 450 days after intestinal transplantation. Receptor source: a human patient who received an intestinal transplant, so some T cells may come from the graft donor. CDR3s include the opening cysteine and the closing phenylalanine or tryptophan. A D gene is named only where the DNA matches it firmly. Rows give clone size only sometimes, using once, few, many, or a class for an expanded clone.

TRBV19,NA,NA,TRBJ2-7,TGTGCCAGTAGTATCGATACTAAGTACGAGCAGTACTTC,CASSIDTKYEQYF
TRBV10-1,NA,TRBD1,TRBJ1-1,TGCGCCAGCAGTGAGTCGATTGGACAGGGGAGCACTGAAGCTTTCTTT,CASSESIGQGSTEAFF
TRBV5-1,NA,TRBD1,TRBJ1-3,TGCGCCAGCAGCTTAAGAGGGACAGGGACTGGAAACACCATATATTTT,CASSLRGTGTGNTIYF
TRBV5-4,NA,NA,TRBJ2-2,TGTGCCACCGCCTGGGACCAAGGGAGTCCCGGGGAGCTGTTTTTT,CATAWDQGSPGELFF
TRBV7-2,few,NA,TRBJ1-1,TGTGCCAGCAGCTTAGGGTTTTCCACTGAAGCTTTCTTT,CASSLGFSTEAFF
TRBV14,NA,TRBD2,TRBJ2-3,TGTGCCAGCAGCCCTCGGACTAGCGGGGGGCCACGTAGCACAGATACGCAGTATTTT,CASSPRTSGGPRSTDTQYF
TRBV6-6,NA,TRBD1,TRBJ1-4,TGTGCCAGCAGAGCGGGACAGGGACGTGAAAAACTGTTTTTT,CASRAGQGREKLFF
TRBV6-1,NA,NA,TRBJ2-5,TGTGCCAGCAGTGCTACAACGGGGGCCCAAGAGACCCAGTACTTC,CASSATTGAQETQYF
TRBV28,NA,TRBD1,TRBJ1-6,TGTGCCAGCAGTTTAACGAGACAGGGGACCTCTTCCTATAATTCACCCCTCCACTTT,CASSLTRQGTSSYNSPLHF
TRBV29-1,once,NA,TRBJ2-7,TGCAGCGTTGTTGGGCGCACCTACGAGCAGTACTTC,CSVVGRTYEQYF